This TCR beta chain derives from a study of blood T cell repertoires in COVID-19. In its sample, this clone was seen once. This CDR3 is built from 11 residues. Trimming pared 6 bases from V and 5 bases from J, leaving 8 bases between. The data were produced by immunoSEQ multiplex PCR, yet TCRdb's version contains in-frame clones alone and is incomplete. The table has 110,000 to 150,000 clones, approximately 80% seen once. Cohorts were assigned according to the clinical history that participants reported. Sequenced material: PBMCs or T cells enriched from blood (not recorded which). The gene calls are TRBV12-3 or TRBV12-4 and TRBJ2-7, with D unresolved. This TCR was sampled from a woman aged 18-29 years who had been exposed to COVID-19. The CDR3: CASRVSHEQYF. CDR3 in DNA: TGTGCCAGCAGGGTGAGCCACGAGCAGTACTTC.